The T cell receptor (beta chain) described here comes from a study of blood T cell repertoires in COVID-19. The assay was immunoSEQ multiplex PCR, and TCRdb's table has in-frame clones only and misses some. The sample has 90,000 to 100,000 clones; about 88% are singletons. The CDR3 totals 16 residues. V was pared by 1 base and J by 2 bases, with 14 bases between. The germline V gene has CDR1 SGHVS and CDR2 FQNEAQ. The V gene is TRBV7-8, the J gene TRBJ2-5; weak D call: TRBD1 (6 bases). Sequenced: peripheral blood. The sequence was collected from a woman aged 60-75 years with acute or convalescent COVID-19. The CDR3 loop reads CASSLVVLGQQETQYF. CDR3 sequence (DNA): TGTGCCAGCAGCTTAGTGGTCCTGGGACAACAAGAGACCCAGTACTTC.